Detailed here is one T cell receptor beta chain. Its antigen is not known. The record originates from a study of T cells expressing NK-cell markers. Study information: Cells sorted as CD3+CD56+NKG2C+, CD3+CD56+NKG2C- and CD3+CD56-NKG2C+ T cells supplied the TCR beta repertoires. Within the sequenced cohort of eight donors, seven exhibited HCMV seropositivity and one was seronegative. Overall study results and limits: Dominant NKG2C+ clonotypes in a handful of donors made up roughly 1.0-7.0% of CD8+ T cells.

5'RACE template switching with UMIs produced the TCR beta cDNA. Reanalyzing the 5' RACE reads, TCRdb keeps one entry per CDR3 protein, without DNA. The listing contains fewer than 200,000 distinct CDR3 sequences. The CDR3 spans 15 residues. Germline V gene lookup returns CDR1 KGHDR and CDR2 SFDVKD. The TCR sequence derives from a woman aged 18 to 75 in good health. The chain has TRBV24-1 and TRBJ2-1; TCRdb picks TRBD2, but there is no DNA to check that call. Sequenced material: blood T cells: a sorted CD56 or NKG2C T cell subset, CD4+ or CD8+ T cells, or bulk PBMC T cells (not recorded which). This CDR3 reads CATSGYTAGAAEQFF.